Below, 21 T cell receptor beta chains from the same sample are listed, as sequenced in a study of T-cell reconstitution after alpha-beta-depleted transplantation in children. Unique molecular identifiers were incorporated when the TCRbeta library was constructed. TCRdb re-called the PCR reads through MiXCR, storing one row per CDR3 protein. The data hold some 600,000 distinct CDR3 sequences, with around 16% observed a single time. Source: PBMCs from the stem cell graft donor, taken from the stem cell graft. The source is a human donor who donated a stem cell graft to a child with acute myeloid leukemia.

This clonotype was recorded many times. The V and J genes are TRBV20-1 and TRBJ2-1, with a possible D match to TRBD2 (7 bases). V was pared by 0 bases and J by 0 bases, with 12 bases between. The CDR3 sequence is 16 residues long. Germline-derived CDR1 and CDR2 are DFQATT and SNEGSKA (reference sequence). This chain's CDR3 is CSARDHRGASYNEQFF. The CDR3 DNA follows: TGCAGTGCTAGAGACCACCGGGGGGCCTCCTACAATGAGCAGTTCTTC.

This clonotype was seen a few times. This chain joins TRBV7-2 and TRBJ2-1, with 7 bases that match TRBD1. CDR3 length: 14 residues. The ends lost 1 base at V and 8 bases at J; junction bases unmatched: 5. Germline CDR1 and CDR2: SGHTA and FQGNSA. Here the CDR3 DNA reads TGTGCCAGCAGCTTAGTCTACAGGGGCGATGAGCAGTTCTTC. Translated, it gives CASSLVYRGDEQFF.

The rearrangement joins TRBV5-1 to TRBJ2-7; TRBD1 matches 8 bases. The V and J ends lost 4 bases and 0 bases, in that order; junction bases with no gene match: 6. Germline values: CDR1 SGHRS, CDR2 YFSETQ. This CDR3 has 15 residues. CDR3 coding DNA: TGCGCCAGCAGCCCTACAGGGACAGGCTCCTACGAGCAGTACGTC. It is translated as CASSPTGTGSYEQYV.

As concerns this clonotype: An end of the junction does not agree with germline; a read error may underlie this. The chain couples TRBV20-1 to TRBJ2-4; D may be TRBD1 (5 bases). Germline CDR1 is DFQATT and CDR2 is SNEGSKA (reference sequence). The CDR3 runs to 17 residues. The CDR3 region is CCARFPTESRSKNIQYF. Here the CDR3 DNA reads TGCTGTGCTAGATTCCCGACAGAATCCCGGAGCAAAAACATTCAGTACTTC.

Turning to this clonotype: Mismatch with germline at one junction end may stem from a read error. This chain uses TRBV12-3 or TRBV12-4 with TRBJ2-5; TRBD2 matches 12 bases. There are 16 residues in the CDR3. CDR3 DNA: TGTGCCAGCAGTCTAGCGGGGGGGCCCTTTCAAGAGACCCAGTACTTC. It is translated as CASSLAGGPFQETQYF.

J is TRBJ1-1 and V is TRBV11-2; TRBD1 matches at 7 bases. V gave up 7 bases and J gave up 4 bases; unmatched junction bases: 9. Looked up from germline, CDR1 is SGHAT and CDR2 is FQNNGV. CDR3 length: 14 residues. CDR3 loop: CASNPDRDSTEAFF. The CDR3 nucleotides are TGTGCCAGCAACCCTGACAGGGATAGCACTGAAGCTTTCTTT.

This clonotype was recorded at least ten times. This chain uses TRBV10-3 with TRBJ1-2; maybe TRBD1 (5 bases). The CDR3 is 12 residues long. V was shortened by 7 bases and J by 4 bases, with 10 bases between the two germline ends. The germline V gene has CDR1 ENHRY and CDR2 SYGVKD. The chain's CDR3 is CAITDSLYGYTF. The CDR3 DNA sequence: TGTGCCATCACCGACAGCCTCTATGGCTACACCTTC.

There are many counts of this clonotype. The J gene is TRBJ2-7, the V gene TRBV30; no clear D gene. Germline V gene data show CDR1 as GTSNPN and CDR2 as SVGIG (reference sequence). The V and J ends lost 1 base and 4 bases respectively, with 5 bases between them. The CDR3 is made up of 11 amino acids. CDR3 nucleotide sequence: TGTGCCTGGAGTGGGGGTTACGAGCAGTACTTC. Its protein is CAWSGGYEQYF.

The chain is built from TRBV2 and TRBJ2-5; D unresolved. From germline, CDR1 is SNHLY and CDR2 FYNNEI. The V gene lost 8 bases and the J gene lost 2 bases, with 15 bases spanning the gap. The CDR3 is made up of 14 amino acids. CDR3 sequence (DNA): TGTGCCAGCTGGTCCGACCTTGGGCAAGAGACCCAGTACTTC. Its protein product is CASWSDLGQETQYF.

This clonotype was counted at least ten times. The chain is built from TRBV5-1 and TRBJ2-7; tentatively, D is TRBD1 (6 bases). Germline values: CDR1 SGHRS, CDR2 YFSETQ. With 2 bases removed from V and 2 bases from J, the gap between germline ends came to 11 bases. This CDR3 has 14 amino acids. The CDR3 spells CASSLQGVPYEQYF. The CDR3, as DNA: TGCGCCAGCAGCTTACAGGGAGTACCCTACGAGCAGTACTTC.

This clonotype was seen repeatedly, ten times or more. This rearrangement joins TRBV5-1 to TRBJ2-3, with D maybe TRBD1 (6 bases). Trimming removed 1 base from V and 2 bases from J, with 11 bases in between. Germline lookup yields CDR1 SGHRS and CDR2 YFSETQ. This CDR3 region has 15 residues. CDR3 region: CASSLRGQHTDTQYF. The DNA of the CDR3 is TGCGCCAGCAGCTTGCGAGGACAGCACACAGATACGCAGTATTTT.

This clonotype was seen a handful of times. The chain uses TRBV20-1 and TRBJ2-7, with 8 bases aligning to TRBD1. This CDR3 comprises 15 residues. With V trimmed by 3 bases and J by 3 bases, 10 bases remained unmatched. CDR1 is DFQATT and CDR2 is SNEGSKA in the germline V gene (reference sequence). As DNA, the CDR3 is TGCAGTGCTAGCCTATTGACAGGGGCAAGCTACGAGCAGTACTTC. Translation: CSASLLTGASYEQYF.

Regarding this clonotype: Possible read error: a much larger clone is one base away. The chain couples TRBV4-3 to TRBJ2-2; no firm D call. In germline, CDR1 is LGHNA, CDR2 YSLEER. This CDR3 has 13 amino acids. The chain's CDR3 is CVSSPTITGELFF. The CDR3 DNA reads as TGCGTCAGCAGCCCTACAATTACCGGGGAGCTGTTTTTT.

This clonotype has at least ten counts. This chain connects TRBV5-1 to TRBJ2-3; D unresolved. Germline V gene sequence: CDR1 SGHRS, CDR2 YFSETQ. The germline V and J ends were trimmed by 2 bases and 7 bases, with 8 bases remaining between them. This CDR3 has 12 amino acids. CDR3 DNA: TGCGCCAGCAGCTTAACAGAGCATACGCAGTATTTT. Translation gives CASSLTEHTQYF.

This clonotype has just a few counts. CDR3 loop: CASIGPKGSTEAFF. CDR3 nucleotide sequence: TGTGCCAGCATCGGCCCGAAGGGGAGTACTGAAGCTTTCTTT. The rearrangement uses TRBV6-2 or TRBV6-3 and TRBJ1-1, with D possibly being TRBD1 (5 bases). Germline V gene data show CDR1 as MNHEY and CDR2 as SVGEGT. The ends were cut back, 7 bases at V and 5 bases at J, with 17 bases in the middle. The CDR3 has 14 amino acids.

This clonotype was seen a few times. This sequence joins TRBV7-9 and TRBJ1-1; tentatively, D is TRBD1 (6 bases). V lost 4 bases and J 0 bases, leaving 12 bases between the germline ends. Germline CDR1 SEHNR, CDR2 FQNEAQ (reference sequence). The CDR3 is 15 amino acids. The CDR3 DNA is TGTGCCAGCAGCTCACAGGGTGGGCTGAACACTGAAGCTTTCTTT. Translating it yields CASSSQGGLNTEAFF.

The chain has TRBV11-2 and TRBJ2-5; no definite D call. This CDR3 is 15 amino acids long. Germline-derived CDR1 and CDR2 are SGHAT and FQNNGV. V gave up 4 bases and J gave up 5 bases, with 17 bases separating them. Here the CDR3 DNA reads TGTGCCAGCAGCTCATTCGCCCAGAAAGTTGAGACCCAGTACTTC. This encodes CASSSFAQKVETQYF.

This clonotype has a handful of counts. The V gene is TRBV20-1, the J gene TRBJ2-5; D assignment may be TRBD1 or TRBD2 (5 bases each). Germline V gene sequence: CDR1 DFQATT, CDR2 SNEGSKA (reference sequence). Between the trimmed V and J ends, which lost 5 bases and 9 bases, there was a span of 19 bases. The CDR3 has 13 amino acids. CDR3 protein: CSAPQGASAAQYF. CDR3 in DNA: TGCAGTGCTCCCCAGGGAGCGAGTGCGGCCCAGTACTTC.

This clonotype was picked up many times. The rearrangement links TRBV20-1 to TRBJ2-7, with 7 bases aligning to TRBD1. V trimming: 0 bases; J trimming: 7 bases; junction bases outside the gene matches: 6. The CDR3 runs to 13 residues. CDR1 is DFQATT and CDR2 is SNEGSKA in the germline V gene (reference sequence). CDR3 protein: CSARDQGEWEQYV. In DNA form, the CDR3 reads TGCAGTGCTAGAGATCAGGGGGAGTGGGAGCAGTACGTC.

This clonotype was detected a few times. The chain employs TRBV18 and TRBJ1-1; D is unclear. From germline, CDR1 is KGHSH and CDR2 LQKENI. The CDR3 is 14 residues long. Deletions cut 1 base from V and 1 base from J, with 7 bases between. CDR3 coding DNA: TGTGCCAGCTCACCACGGGAGGGGAACACTGAAGCTTTCTTT. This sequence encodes CASSPREGNTEAFF.

In DNA form, the CDR3 reads TGTGCCACCAGTGATCTGACAGGGGGGTCCTACAATGAGCAGTTCTTC. This encodes CATSDLTGGSYNEQFF. V is TRBV24-1 and J is TRBJ2-1; 9 positions match TRBD1. The CDR3 spans 16 residues. V trimming: 3 bases; J trimming: 1 base; junction bases outside the gene matches: 3. Germline V gene lookup returns CDR1 KGHDR and CDR2 SFDVKD.